The T cell receptor beta chain described here comes from a study of T cell responses to AZD1222 COVID-19 vaccine. Here immunoSEQ multiplex PCR was the method, and the copy in TCRdb shows in-frame clones only, minus some. The sample includes about 110,000 clones, about 88% of them seen just once. About this clone itself: What it binds is unknown.

Overall study findings and caveats: Sampling that yielded the repertoires occurred only after the peak T cell response. Clonal diversity may have been underestimated in mostly white British donors. Spike-specific TCRs gained breadth and depth after people received two AZD1222 doses. Among vaccine-associated CD4 TCRs, coverage spanned spike, with dominance at 160-218 and 743-854.

V was pared by 0 bases and J by 5 bases, with 12 bases of the junction left unmatched. The germline gives CDR1 SGHDT, CDR2 YYEEEE. CDR3 length: 17 residues. The specimen was peripheral blood, collected on day 0 of AZD1222 vaccination. This receptor was obtained from an adult in good health. V usage is TRBV5-6 and J usage is TRBJ2-5; 8 bases align to TRBD2. Here the CDR3 reads CASSLESGLRGEETQYF. CDR3 coding DNA: TGTGCCAGCAGCTTGGAGAGCGGGTTGCGGGGGGAGGAGACCCAGTACTTC.